This T cell receptor (beta chain) originates from a study of cytomegalovirus exposure and HLA in healthy donors. CDR1 is MGHRA, CDR2 YSYEKL, per germline. Trimming pared 3 bases from V and 0 bases from J, leaving 10 bases between. The CDR3 is 15 residues long. A multiplex PCR was run with 60 Vbeta primers and 13 Jbeta primers. The repertoire was sequenced with immunoSEQ multiplex PCR; TCRdb's copy has only in-frame clones and lacks some. The sample includes more than 150,000 clones, roughly 77% of them seen just once. This clonotype was obtained from a woman under 40 in good health and CMV-seronegative. The J gene is TRBJ2-3, the V gene TRBV4-1, with TRBD1 as a possible D gene (6 bases). Sequenced input: PBMCs. CDR3 sequence (DNA): TGCGCCAGCAGCCAGGGGGCTGTCAGCACAGATACGCAGTATTTT. It encodes CASSQGAVSTDTQYF.